A single sample is the source of the 30 T cell receptor beta chains below, sequenced in a study of cytomegalovirus exposure and HLA in healthy donors. In the PCR, 60 Vbeta and 13 Jbeta primers were used. Measured with immunoSEQ multiplex PCR; TCRdb has only the in-frame clones, and not every one. The table has about 200,000 clones, about three quarters seen once. The source material was PBMCs. The receptors shown here come from a woman between 35 and 50 years old in good health and CMV-seronegative.

The gene calls are TRBV11-3 and TRBJ2-3; 8 bases map to TRBD2. With 4 bases clipped from V and 8 bases from J, the junction kept 5 bases outside the gene matches. This CDR3 comprises 13 residues. The V gene's germline CDR1 is SGHNT and CDR2 YENEEA. This CDR3 is CASSSGLGGTQYF. In nucleotides, the CDR3 is TGTGCCAGCAGCTCGGGACTAGGTGGTACGCAGTATTTT.

This clone was recorded once. V is TRBV18 and J is TRBJ2-1, with D tentatively TRBD2 (6 bases). There are 14 residues in the CDR3. Trimming shortened V by 3 bases and J by 2 bases, and 8 bases separated the two germline ends. Germline V lookup: CDR1 KGHSH, CDR2 LQKENI. Written as DNA, the CDR3 is TGTGCCAGCTCACCTAGGACTACCTACAATGAGCAGTTCTTC. This translates into CASSPRTTYNEQFF. Full variable domain (rest looked up from reference TRBV18 and TRBJ2-1): NAGVMQNPRHLVRRRGQEARLRCSPMKGHSHVYWYRQLPEEGLKFMVYLQKENIIDESGMPKERFSAEFPKEGPSILRIQQVVRGDSAAYFCASSPRTTYNEQFFGPGTRLTVL.

This chain joins TRBV21-1 and TRBJ1-1. TRBV21-1 is labeled a pseudogene. The CDR3 extends over 19 amino acids. For the CDR3, the DNA is TGTGCCAGCAGCAAAGTAAGAGTGCGCGGGTCAGGCATGAACACTGAAGCTTTCTTT. This translates into CASSKVRVRGSGMNTEAFF.

The rearrangement joins TRBV15 to TRBJ2-7; TRBD1 aligns across 7 bases. Trimming cost V 2 bases and J 1 base; bases outside gene matches: 5. This CDR3 contains 15 residues. Germline values: CDR1 LNHNV, CDR2 YYDKDF (reference sequence). The CDR3 coding sequence is TGTGCCACCAGCAGACCCGGGACAGCTTCCTACGAGCAGTACTTC. Its translation: CATSRPGTASYEQYF.

This chain joins TRBV27 and TRBJ2-7; 9 bases fit TRBD1. The length of the CDR3 is 13 residues. The V and J ends lost 3 bases and 6 bases, in that order; junction bases with no gene match: 3. Per germline, CDR1 MNHEY and CDR2 SMNVEV (reference sequence). CDR3: CASSLRTGVEQYF. CDR3 nucleotide sequence: TGTGCCAGCAGTTTGAGGACAGGGGTCGAGCAGTACTTC.

This sequence joins TRBV21-1 and TRBJ2-7; the table's D call, TRBD1, has no DNA check behind it. TRBV21-1 counts as a pseudogene. The CDR3 is made up of 16 amino acids. The CDR3 loop is CASSKGWGQGFYEQYV. DNA for the CDR3: TGTGCCAGCAGCAAAGGTTGGGGACAGGGTTTCTACGAGCAGTACGTC.

The chain has TRBV7-8 and TRBJ2-7; D gene uncertain. The V gene lost 1 base and the J gene lost 4 bases, with 8 bases spanning the gap. Germline V lookup: CDR1 SGHVS, CDR2 FQNEAQ. CDR3 length equals 13 residues. The CDR3 nucleotides are TGTGCCAGCAGCTTAGAACAGAGATACGAGCAGTACTTC. The encoded protein is CASSLEQRYEQYF. The full variable domain, its missing parts supplied by reference TRBV7-8 and TRBJ2-7, is GAGVSQSPRYKVAKRGQDVALRCDPISGHVSLFWYQQALGQGPEFLTYFQNEAQLDKSGLPSDRFFAERPEGSVSTLKIQRTQQEDSAVYLCASSLEQRYEQYFGPGTRLTVT.

As for this clone: Relative to the germline gene, one junction end is altered; a read error may explain this. V and J are TRBV7-2 and TRBJ1-2; 9 nucleotides align to TRBD1. Per germline, CDR1 SGHTA and CDR2 FQGNSA. This CDR3 contains 12 residues. CDR3 coding DNA: TGTGCCAGCAGCTTAGCGGGGGACAGGGAATTCTTC. Translating it yields CASSLAGDREFF.

This chain joins TRBV30 and TRBJ2-3, with 8 nucleotides matching TRBD2. Germline values: CDR1 GTSNPN, CDR2 SVGIG (reference sequence). V was clipped by 2 bases and J by 4 bases; unmatched bases: 8. The CDR3 covers 15 residues. The CDR3 sequence is CAWSSGAGVPDTQYF. CDR3 DNA: TGTGCCTGGAGTAGTGGAGCGGGAGTGCCAGATACGCAGTATTTT.

The chain combines TRBV7-6 with TRBJ2-1; 11 positions agree with TRBD2. This CDR3 spans 16 amino acids. J was trimmed by 2 bases and V by 5 bases; bases with no gene match: 5. The germline CDR1 and CDR2 sequences are SGHVS and FNYEAQ. The CDR3 reads CASSEGTSGTYNEQFF. The CDR3 bases are TGTGCCAGCAGCGAGGGGACTAGCGGAACCTACAATGAGCAGTTCTTC.

The chain joins TRBV11-2 to TRBJ2-2, with TRBD2 matching over 12 bases. This CDR3 has 17 residues. The ends lost 5 bases at V and 2 bases at J; junction bases unmatched: 6. Germline-derived CDR1 and CDR2 are SGHAT and FQNNGV. The CDR3 nucleotides read TGTGCCAGCAGCGGGCCGGGACTAGCGGGTAACACCGGGGAGCTGTTTTTT. Translation gives CASSGPGLAGNTGELFF. Drawing the rest from reference TRBV11-2 and TRBJ2-2, the complete variable domain is EAGVAQSPRYKIIEKRQSVAFWCNPISGHATLYWYQQILGQGPKLLIQFQNNGVVDDSQLPKDRFSAERLKGVDSTLKIQPAKLEDSAVYLCASSGPGLAGNTGELFFGEGSRLTVL.

This chain joins TRBV6-1 and TRBJ2-7; 9 bases are shared with TRBD2. This CDR3 contains 14 residues. V lost 7 bases and J lost 0; bases outside the gene matches: 4. CDR1 is MNHNS, CDR2 SASEGT, per germline. The CDR3 coding sequence is TGTGCCAGCAACCTAGCGGGGTCCTCCTACGAGCAGTACTTC. The encoded protein is CASNLAGSSYEQYF.

The chain is built from TRBV11-2 and TRBJ1-1; D possibly corresponds to TRBD1 (5 bases). Trimming cost V 5 bases and J 2 bases, with 12 bases left between them. The CDR3 is made up of 14 amino acids. The germline CDR1 and CDR2 sequences are SGHAT and FQNNGV. The CDR3 DNA reads as TGTGCCAGCAGCCTTTGGGGGGGTAACACTGAAGCTTTCTTT. It specifies CASSLWGGNTEAFF.

V usage is TRBV27 and J usage is TRBJ2-3; no reliable D call. This CDR3 has 13 residues. Trimming pared 6 bases from V and 3 bases from J, leaving 10 bases between. Germline CDR1 and CDR2: MNHEY and SMNVEV (reference sequence). CDR3 region: CASSSLETDTQYF. In nucleotides, the CDR3 is TGTGCCAGCAGCTCCTTAGAAACAGATACGCAGTATTTT.

V usage is TRBV2 and J usage is TRBJ1-5; the match to TRBD1 covers 7 bases. The germline gives CDR1 SNHLY, CDR2 FYNNEI. After removal of 2 bases from V and 7 bases from J, the junction contained 8 bases not matched to a gene. The CDR3 is 15 residues long. The CDR3 DNA reads as TGTGCCAGCAGTGAACCTCCCGGGACAGCCCAGCCCCAGCATTTT. Its translation: CASSEPPGTAQPQHF.

CDR3 DNA sequence: TGCGCCAGCAGCCAAGAATTCCAGGGGAACACTGAAGCTTTCTTT. This sequence encodes CASSQEFQGNTEAFF. The chain carries TRBV4-1 and TRBJ1-1; weak D call: TRBD1 (5 bases). Germline lookup yields CDR1 MGHRA and CDR2 YSYEKL. The CDR3 spans 15 residues. The V end was cut by 0 bases, the J end by 1 base, with 9 bases between.

The chain combines TRBV7-8 with TRBJ1-1; no reliable D call. V was pared by 6 bases and J by 8 bases, with 10 bases between. CDR1 and CDR2 (germline): SGHVS, FQNEAQ. This CDR3 spans 11 amino acids. The CDR3 loop is CASRALREAFF. In DNA, the CDR3 is TGTGCCAGCAGAGCCCTACGAGAAGCTTTCTTT.

The chain joins TRBV5-4 to TRBJ1-1, with D unresolved. CDR3 size: 12 residues. The V end was cut by 0 bases, the J end by 5 bases, with 5 bases between. Germline assignment: CDR1 SGHNT and CDR2 YYREEE (reference sequence). The CDR3 DNA follows: TGTGCCAGCAGCTTGGGACAAACTGAAGCTTTCTTT. As protein: CASSLGQTEAFF. Together with reference TRBV5-4 and TRBJ1-1, the CDR3 gives the full variable domain: ETGVTQSPTHLIKTRGQQVTLRCSSQSGHNTVSWYQQALGQGPQFIFQYYREEENGRGNFPPRFSGLQFPNYSSELNVNALELDDSALYLCASSLGQTEAFFGQGTRLTVV.

This clone showed up just a few times. CDR3: CASSSPGYYEQYF. In DNA form, the CDR3 reads TGTGCCAGCAGTTCTCCAGGGTACTACGAGCAGTACTTC. The chain joins TRBV6-1 to TRBJ2-7, with D tentatively TRBD1 (5 bases). The germline V gene has CDR1 MNHNS and CDR2 SASEGT. The V end was cut by 5 bases, the J end by 3 bases, with 11 bases between. There are 13 residues in the CDR3.

This chain connects TRBV19 to TRBJ1-2; 10 bases match TRBD1. Germline assignment: CDR1 LNHDA and CDR2 SQIVND (reference sequence). The CDR3 contains 13 residues. Unmatched junction bases numbered 4, after V lost 4 bases and J lost 8 bases. The CDR3 bases are TGTGCCAGTAGTACTCGACAGGGGGCCGGCTACACCTTC. As protein: CASSTRQGAGYTF.

This chain links TRBV21-1 with TRBJ2-3; the DNA was not compared with TRBD2, the D call given in the table. TRBV21-1 is a documented pseudogene. The CDR3 is made up of 17 amino acids. CDR3 protein: CASSKACSGPSTDTQYF. CDR3 sequence (DNA): TGTGCCAGCAGCAAAGCGTGTAGCGGACCTAGCACAGATACGCAGTATTTT.

This clone has only a few counts. CDR3 sequence: CASSARTAGNGYTF. The CDR3 DNA reads TGTGCCAGCAGCGCTCGAACAGCGGGAAACGGCTACACCTTC. J is TRBJ1-2 and V is TRBV7-2; D gene ambiguous. The germline V and J ends were trimmed by 5 bases and 8 bases, with 18 bases remaining between them. This CDR3 contains 14 residues. Germline V gene data show CDR1 as SGHTA and CDR2 as FQGNSA.

The rearrangement uses TRBV28 and TRBJ1-2; the D is unclear. Trimming left V 3 bases short and J 5 bases short, with 7 bases between. Germline lookup yields CDR1 MDHEN and CDR2 SYDVKM. This CDR3 contains 12 residues. CDR3 protein: CASSLGSYGYTF. The CDR3 DNA is TGTGCCAGCAGTTTGGGGAGTTATGGCTACACCTTC.

The V and J genes are TRBV14 and TRBJ1-2; 8 bases are a match to TRBD1. This CDR3 is built from 14 residues. Per the germline V gene, CDR1 is SGHDN and CDR2 is FVKESK. The J segment lost 4 bases and the V segment lost 4 bases, leaving 5 bases of the junction unmatched. In DNA form, the CDR3 reads TGTGCCAGCAGCCCGTCGACAGGGGTCTATGGCTACACCTTC. This translates into CASSPSTGVYGYTF.

V usage is TRBV27 and J usage is TRBJ1-5; no clear D gene. The CDR3 extends over 13 amino acids. CDR1 is MNHEY and CDR2 is SMNVEV in the germline V gene (reference sequence). V was cut by 2 bases and J by 5 bases, with 7 bases left in between. The CDR3 DNA is TGTGCCAGCAGTTTAGGGAGGTATCAGCCCCAGCATTTT. This codes for CASSLGRYQPQHF.

The chain has TRBV13 and TRBJ2-1; 10 nucleotides line up with TRBD2. Germline assignment: CDR1 PRHDT and CDR2 FYEKMQ (reference sequence). The ends lost 6 bases at V and 0 bases at J; junction bases unmatched: 8. The CDR3 totals 17 residues. CDR3: CASSLTSGPISYNEQFF. The DNA for the CDR3 is TGTGCCAGCAGTTTGACTAGCGGGCCGATCTCCTACAATGAGCAGTTCTTC.

The CDR3 DNA follows: TGTGCCAGCAGCTCCCGGACTAGCGGGACGACTAGCACAGATACGCAGTATTTT. Translated: CASSSRTSGTTSTDTQYF. V usage is TRBV7-8 and J usage is TRBJ2-3; TRBD2 matches 12 bases. Germline V gene sequence: CDR1 SGHVS, CDR2 FQNEAQ. The CDR3 loop spans 18 amino acids. V shed 4 bases and J 0 bases; nucleotides not matched to a gene: 8.

The gene calls are TRBV11-3 and TRBJ2-7; D may be TRBD2 (6 bases). The V end lost 5 bases, the J end lost 0 bases, and 17 bases lay between the germline ends. CDR1 and CDR2 from the germline V gene are SGHNT and YENEEA. The CDR3 is made up of 16 amino acids. The CDR3 nucleotides are TGTGCCAGCAGCCCACTGGGGGGTGGCAACTCCTACGAGCAGTACTTC. Its protein product is CASSPLGGGNSYEQYF.

V gene TRBV19 combines with J gene TRBJ1-4; D is unresolved. Between the trimmed V and J ends, which lost 3 bases and 11 bases, there was a span of 7 bases. The CDR3 runs 11 residues. Germline-derived CDR1 and CDR2 are LNHDA and SQIVND (reference sequence). This CDR3 is CASSIAGKLFF. The CDR3 nucleotides read TGTGCCAGTAGTATTGCCGGGAAACTGTTTTTT.

The V call is TRBV5-1, the J call TRBJ2-5; tentatively, D is TRBD1 (5 bases). Deletions cut 4 bases from V and 1 base from J, with 14 bases between. The CDR3 has 15 amino acids. Germline CDR1 reads SGHRS; CDR2 reads YFSETQ. The CDR3 DNA sequence: TGCGCCAGCAGCCTATCAGGGTATTCCCAAGAGACCCAGTACTTC. It translates to CASSLSGYSQETQYF.